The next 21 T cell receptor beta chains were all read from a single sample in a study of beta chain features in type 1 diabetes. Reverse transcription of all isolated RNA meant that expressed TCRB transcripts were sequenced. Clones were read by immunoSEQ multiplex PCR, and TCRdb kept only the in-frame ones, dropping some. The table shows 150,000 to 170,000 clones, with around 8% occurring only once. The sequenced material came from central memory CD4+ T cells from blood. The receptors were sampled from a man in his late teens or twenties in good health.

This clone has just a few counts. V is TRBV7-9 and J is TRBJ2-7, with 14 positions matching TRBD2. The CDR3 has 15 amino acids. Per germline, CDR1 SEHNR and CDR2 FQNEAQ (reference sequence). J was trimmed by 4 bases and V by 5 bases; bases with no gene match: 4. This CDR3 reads CASSHGTSGRYEQYF. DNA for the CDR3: TGTGCCAGCAGCCATGGGACTAGCGGGAGATACGAGCAGTACTTC.

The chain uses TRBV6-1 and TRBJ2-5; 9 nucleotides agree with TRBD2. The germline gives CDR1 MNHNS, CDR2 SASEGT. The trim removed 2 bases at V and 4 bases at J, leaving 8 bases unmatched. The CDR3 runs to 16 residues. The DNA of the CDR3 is TGTGCCAGCAGTGAATGGGGTAGCGGGAGAGGAGAGACCCAGTACTTC. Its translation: CASSEWGSGRGETQYF.

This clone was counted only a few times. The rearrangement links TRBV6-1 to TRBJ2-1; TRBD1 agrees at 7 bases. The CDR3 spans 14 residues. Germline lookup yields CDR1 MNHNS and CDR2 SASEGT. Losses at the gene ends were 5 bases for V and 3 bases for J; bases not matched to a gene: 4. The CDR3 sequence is CASSYPGGYNEQFF. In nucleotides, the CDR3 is TGTGCCAGCAGTTATCCAGGGGGCTACAATGAGCAGTTCTTC.

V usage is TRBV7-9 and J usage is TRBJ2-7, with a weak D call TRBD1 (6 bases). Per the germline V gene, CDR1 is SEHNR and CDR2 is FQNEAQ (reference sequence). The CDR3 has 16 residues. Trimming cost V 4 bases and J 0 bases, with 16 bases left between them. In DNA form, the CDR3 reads TGTGCCAGCAGCTCTCAATTAGGACAGAGCTCCTACGAGCAGTACTTC. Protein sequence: CASSSQLGQSSYEQYF.

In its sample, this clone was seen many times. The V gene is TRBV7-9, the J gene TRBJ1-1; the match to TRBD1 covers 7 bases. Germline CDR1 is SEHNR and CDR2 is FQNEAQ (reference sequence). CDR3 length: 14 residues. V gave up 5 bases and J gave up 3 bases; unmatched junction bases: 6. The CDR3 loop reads CASSTQTGDTEAFF. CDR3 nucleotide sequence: TGTGCCAGCAGCACGCAAACAGGGGACACTGAAGCTTTCTTT. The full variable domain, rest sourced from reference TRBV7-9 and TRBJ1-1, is DTGVSQNPRHKITKRGQNVTFRCDPISEHNRLYWYRQTLGQGPEFLTYFQNEAQLEKSRLLSDRFSAERPKGSFSTLEIQRTEQGDSAMYLCASSTQTGDTEAFFGQGTRLTVV.

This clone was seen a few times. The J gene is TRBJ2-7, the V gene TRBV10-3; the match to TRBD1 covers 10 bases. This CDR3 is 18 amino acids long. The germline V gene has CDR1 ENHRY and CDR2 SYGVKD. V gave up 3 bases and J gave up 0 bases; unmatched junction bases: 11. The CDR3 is CAISEGTGADPSSYEQYF. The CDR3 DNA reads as TGTGCCATCAGTGAAGGGACAGGGGCCGATCCGAGCTCCTACGAGCAGTACTTC.

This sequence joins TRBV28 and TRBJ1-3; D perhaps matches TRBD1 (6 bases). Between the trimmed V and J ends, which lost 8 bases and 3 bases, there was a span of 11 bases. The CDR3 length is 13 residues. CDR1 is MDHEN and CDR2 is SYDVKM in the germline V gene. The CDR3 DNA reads TGTGCCAGCGGCAGGACAGATGGAAACACCATATATTTT. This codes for CASGRTDGNTIYF.

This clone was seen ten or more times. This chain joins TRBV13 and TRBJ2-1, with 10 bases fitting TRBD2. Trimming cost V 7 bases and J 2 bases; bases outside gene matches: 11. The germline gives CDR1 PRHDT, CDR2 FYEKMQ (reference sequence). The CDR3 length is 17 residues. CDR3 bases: TGTGCCAGCAAGCGGGGCACTAGCGGGGAGACCTACAATGAGCAGTTCTTC. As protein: CASKRGTSGETYNEQFF.

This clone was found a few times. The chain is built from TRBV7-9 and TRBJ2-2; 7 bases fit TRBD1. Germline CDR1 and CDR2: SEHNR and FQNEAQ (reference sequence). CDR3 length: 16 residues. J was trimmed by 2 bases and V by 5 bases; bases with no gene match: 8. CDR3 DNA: TGTGCCAGCAGCCCAACGGGACAGACTAACACCGGGGAGCTGTTTTTT. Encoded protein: CASSPTGQTNTGELFF.

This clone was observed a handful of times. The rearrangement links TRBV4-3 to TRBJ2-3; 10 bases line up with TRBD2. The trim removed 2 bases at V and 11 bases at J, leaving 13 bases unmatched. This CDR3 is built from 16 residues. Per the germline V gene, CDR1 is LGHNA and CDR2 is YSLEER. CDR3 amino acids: CASSQYPTGTSVGQYF. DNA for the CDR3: TGCGCCAGCAGCCAATACCCTACCGGGACTAGCGTTGGGCAGTATTTT.

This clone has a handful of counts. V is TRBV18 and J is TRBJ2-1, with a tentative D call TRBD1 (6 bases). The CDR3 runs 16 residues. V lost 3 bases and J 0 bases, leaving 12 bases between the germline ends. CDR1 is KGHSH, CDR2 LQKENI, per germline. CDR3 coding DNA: TGTGCCAGCTCACCCGTCGGACAGAGCTCCTACAATGAGCAGTTCTTC. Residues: CASSPVGQSSYNEQFF.

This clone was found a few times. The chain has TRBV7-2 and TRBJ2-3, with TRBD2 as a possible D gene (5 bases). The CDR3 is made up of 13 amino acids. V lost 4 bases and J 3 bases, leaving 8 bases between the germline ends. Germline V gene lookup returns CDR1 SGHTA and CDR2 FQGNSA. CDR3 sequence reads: CASSSPGTDTQYF. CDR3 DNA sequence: TGTGCCAGCAGCTCCCCGGGAACAGATACGCAGTATTTT. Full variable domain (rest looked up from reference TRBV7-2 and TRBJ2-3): GAGVSQSPSNKVTEKGKDVELRCDPISGHTALYWYRQSLGQGLEFLIYFQGNSAPDKSGLPSDRFSAERTGGSVSTLTIQRTQQEDSAVYLCASSSPGTDTQYFGPGTRLTVL.

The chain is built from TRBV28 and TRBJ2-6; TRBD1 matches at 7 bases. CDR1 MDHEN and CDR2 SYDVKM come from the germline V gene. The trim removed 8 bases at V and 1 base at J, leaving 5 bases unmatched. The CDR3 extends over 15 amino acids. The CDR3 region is CASETQGSGANVLTF. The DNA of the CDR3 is TGTGCCAGCGAAACACAGGGGTCTGGGGCCAACGTCCTGACTTTC. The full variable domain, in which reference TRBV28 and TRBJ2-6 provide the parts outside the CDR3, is DVKVTQSSRYLVKRTGEKVFLECVQDMDHENMFWYRQDPGLGLRLIYFSYDVKMKEKGDIPEGYSVSREKKERFSLILESASTNQTSMYLCASETQGSGANVLTFGAGSRLTVL.

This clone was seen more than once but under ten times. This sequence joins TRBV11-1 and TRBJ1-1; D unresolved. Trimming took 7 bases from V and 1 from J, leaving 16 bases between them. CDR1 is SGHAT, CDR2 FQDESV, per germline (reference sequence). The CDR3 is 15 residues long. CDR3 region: CASKPRLRANTEAFF. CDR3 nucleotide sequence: TGTGCCAGCAAGCCCCGCTTGAGGGCGAACACTGAAGCTTTCTTT. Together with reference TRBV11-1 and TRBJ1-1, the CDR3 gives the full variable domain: EAEVAQSPRYKITEKSQAVAFWCDPISGHATLYWYRQILGQGPELLVQFQDESVVDDSQLPKDRFSAERLKGVDSTLKIQPAELGDSAMYLCASKPRLRANTEAFFGQGTRLTVV.

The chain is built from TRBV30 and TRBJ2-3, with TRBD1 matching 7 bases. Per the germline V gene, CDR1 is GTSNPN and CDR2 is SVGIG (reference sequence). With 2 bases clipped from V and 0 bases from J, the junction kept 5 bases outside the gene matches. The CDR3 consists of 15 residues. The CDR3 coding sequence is TGTGCCTGGAGTATCGGGACAGTAAGCACAGATACGCAGTATTTT. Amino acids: CAWSIGTVSTDTQYF.

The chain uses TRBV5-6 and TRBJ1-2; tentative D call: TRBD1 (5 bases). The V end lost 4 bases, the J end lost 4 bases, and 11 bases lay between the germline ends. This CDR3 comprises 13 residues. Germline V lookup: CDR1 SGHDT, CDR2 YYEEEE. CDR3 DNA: TGTGCCAGCAGCCAAGGGGTCCCCTATGGCTACACCTTC. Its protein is CASSQGVPYGYTF.

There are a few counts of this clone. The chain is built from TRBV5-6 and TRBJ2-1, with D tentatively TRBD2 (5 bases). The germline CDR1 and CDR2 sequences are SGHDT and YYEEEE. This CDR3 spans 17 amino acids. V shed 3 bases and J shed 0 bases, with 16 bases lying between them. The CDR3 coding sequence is TGTGCCAGCAGCTCCCGGGGAGCAGGAAGCTCCTACAATGAGCAGTTCTTC. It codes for CASSSRGAGSSYNEQFF.

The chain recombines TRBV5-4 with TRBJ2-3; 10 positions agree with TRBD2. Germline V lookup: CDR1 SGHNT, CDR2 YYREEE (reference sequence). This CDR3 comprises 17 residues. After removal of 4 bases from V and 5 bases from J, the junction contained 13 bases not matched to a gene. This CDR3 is CASSPRPLAGVGDTQYF. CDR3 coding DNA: TGTGCCAGCAGCCCCCGACCCCTAGCGGGAGTAGGAGATACGCAGTATTTT.

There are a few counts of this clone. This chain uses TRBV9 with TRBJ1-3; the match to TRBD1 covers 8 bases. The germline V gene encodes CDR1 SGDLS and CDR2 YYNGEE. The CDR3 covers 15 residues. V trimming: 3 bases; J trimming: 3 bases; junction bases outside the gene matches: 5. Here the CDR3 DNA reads TGTGCCAGCAGCGCCCTCGACAGGGGTGGAAACACCATATATTTT. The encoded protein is CASSALDRGGNTIYF.

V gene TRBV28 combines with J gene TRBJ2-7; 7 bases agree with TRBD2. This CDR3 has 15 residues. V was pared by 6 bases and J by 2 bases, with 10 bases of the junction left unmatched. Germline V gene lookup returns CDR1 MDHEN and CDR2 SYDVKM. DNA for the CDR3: TGTGCCAGCAGAGCCCCCGGGACTACTACCTACGAGCAGTACTTC. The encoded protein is CASRAPGTTTYEQYF.

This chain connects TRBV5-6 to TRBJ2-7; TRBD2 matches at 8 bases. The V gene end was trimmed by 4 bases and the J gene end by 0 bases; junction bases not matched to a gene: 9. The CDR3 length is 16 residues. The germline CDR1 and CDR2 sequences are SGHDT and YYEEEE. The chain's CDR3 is CASSGRKSGSSYEQYF. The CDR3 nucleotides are TGTGCCAGCAGCGGGAGGAAGAGCGGGAGCTCCTACGAGCAGTACTTC.